A single sample gave rise to the 3 T cell receptor beta chains below, sequenced in a study of breast tumors, draining lymph nodes, adjacent tissues. TCRdb itself ran the multiplex PCR reads through MiXCR, one entry per CDR3 protein. The table has tens of thousands of distinct CDR3 sequences, 45% to 60% seen once. Sequencing was performed on breast tumor tissue. The receptors here all came from a female donor with breast cancer. Some clones in this sample may be carry-over from other donors' samples.

The CDR3 sequence: CASSLAVGGGTDTQYF. The DNA of the CDR3 is TGCGCCAGCAGCTTGGCCGTGGGAGGTGGCACAGATACGCAGTATTTT. The chain joins TRBV5-1 to TRBJ2-3, with a possible D match to TRBD2 (6 bases). Germline V lookup: CDR1 SGHRS, CDR2 YFSETQ. Trimming removed 0 bases from V and 1 base from J, with 12 bases in between. The CDR3 sequence is 16 residues long.

This chain joins TRBV29-1 and TRBJ2-7; D is possibly TRBD1 (6 bases). The germline V and J ends were trimmed by 4 bases and 6 bases, with 16 bases remaining between them. The length of the CDR3 is 13 residues. Per germline, CDR1 SQVTM and CDR2 ANQGSEA. The chain's CDR3 is CSVVYHRASEQYF. In DNA, the CDR3 is TGCAGCGTTGTCTACCACAGGGCATCCGAGCAGTACTTC.

The table lists this clonotype with a few counts. The genes are TRBV4-2 and TRBJ1-2; D possibly corresponds to TRBD1 (6 bases). The CDR3 runs 13 residues. V was shortened by 5 bases and J by 8 bases, with 15 bases between the two germline ends. Per the germline V gene, CDR1 is LGHNA and CDR2 is YNFKEQ. The DNA of the CDR3 is TGTGCCAGCAGCTCCGCCGGGGGGCGCGGCTACACCTTC. Its translation is CASSSAGGRGYTF.